This T cell receptor (beta chain) derives from a study of graft-versus-host responses after intestinal transplantation (dated by TCRdb to the early 2020s). Regarding the study in general: Multivisceral, liver-intestinal, or isolated intestinal transplants were received by the recipients. Every recipient was given anti-thymocyte globulin induction, followed by about 3 years of maintenance tacrolimus and steroids. Bulk TCR-beta CDR3 sequencing was used to track graft-versus-host and host-versus-graft alloreactive T cell clones in the graft, circulation and bone marrow after intestinal transplantation. Alloreactive clones were identified by sequencing pre-transplant mixed lymphocyte reaction products and comparing them with unstimulated pre-transplant donor and recipient T cells. The cohort enrolled about two dozen intestinal transplant recipients, one of whom was a retransplant, and 3 patients without pretransplant specimens were excluded. A peak of at least 4% donor T cells among recipient peripheral blood mononuclear cells was the definition used for donor T cell macrochimerism. Rather than being sequenced by the commercial service, samples from three later patients were sequenced in-house on an Illumina MiSeq and processed with MiXCR.

This specimen's time point label, interpreted: cells obtained before transplantation from donor or recipient. CD3+CD4+ and CD3+CD8+ populations were FACS-sorted from unstimulated pre-transplant donor and recipient cells taken from spleen or lymph nodes. Results and caveats for the whole study, not just this receptor: GvH clones were detected in recipient bone marrow, and some appeared earlier in ileal mucosa or blood, consistent with an intestinal mucosal origin. The conclusions were limited by the relatively low number and heterogeneity of the intestinal transplant patients. Patients with donor T cell macrochimerism had high GvH to HvG T cell clonal ratios in their allografts. Early after transplant, peak levels of circulating GvH clones were associated with declines in HvG clones.

V trim: 6 bases; J trim: 1 base; unmatched bases: 2. From cysteine to phenylalanine, the CDR3 is 14 amino acids long. Of the read, only the CDR3 DNA is kept; its 42 bases are in frame from base 1. CDR1 and CDR2 (LGHNT, FRNRAP) derive from the germline V gene. As concerns this clone: It has no known antigen specificity. No base-level quality is on record; no much larger clone is a single base apart.

Receptors were amplified or captured by the immunoSEQ multiplex PCR assay. For most patients, genomic DNA was isolated with the Qiagen DNeasy Blood and Tissue Kit and sent frozen to Adaptive Biotechnologies for TCR sequencing. For most patients, genomic DNA was subjected to high-throughput TCR-beta CDR3 sequencing by Adaptive Biotechnologies. From the authors' description of their analysis: Adaptive's ImmunoSEQ software was the source of the TCR sequencing data for 15 to 20 patients, while three other patients were processed with MiXCR and VDJtools. To correct CD4 versus CD8 sorting errors, any sequence found in both subsets at a frequency ratio below 5:1 was removed. CDR3 nucleotide sequences shared between donor and recipient were removed because the origin of such sequences could not be assigned. Alloreactive clones required at least 2-fold expansion over unstimulated cells and minimum CFSE-low frequency of 0.002% (template counts) or 0.001% (read counts). Clones detected in sequenced pre-transplant spleen, lymph node, or MLR CFSE-low populations of the donor or recipient were defined as mappable. The cumulative frequency of alloreactive clones was calculated as a percentage of all sequences, weighted by copy number. TCRdb provides this immuneACCESS table in a form limited to in-frame rearrangements. Some clones are lacking; in checked studies, under half of them reflect an unresolved V gene, and why the rest are absent is not known. The V and J calls and the clone size are those of that table, but D and trimming were determined from the DNA. A total of 75,000 to 100,000 clones appear in this sample, approximately 95% of them only once. Together, the top ten hold less than 0.6% of the sample.

The chain is made from TRBV12-5 and TRBJ2-7; 11 central nucleotides agree with TRBD1. This TCR derives from a human donor who received an intestinal transplant. The material sequenced was unstimulated CD8+ T cells sorted from spleen or lymph node cells, taken before intestinal transplant. The CDR3 in this case is CASGGQGGSYEQYF. The bases are TGTGCTAGTGGGGGACAGGGGGGATCCTACGAGCAGTACTTC.